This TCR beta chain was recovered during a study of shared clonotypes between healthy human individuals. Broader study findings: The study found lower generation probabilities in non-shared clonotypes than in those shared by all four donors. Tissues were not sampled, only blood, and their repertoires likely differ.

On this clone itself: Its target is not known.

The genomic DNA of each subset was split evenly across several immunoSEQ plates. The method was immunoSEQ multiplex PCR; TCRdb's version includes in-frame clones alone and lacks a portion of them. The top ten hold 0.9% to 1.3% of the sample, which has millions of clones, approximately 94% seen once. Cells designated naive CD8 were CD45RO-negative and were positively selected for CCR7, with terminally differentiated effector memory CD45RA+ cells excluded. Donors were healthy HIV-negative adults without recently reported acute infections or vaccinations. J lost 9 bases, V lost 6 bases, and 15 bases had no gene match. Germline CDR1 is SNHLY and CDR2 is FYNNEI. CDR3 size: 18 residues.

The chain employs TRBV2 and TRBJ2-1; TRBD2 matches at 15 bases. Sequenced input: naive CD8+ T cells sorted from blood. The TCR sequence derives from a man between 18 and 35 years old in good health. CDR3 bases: TGTGCCAGCAGCGCAAGGACTAGCGGGAGGGCTGGGGACAGTGAGCAGTTCTTC. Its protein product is CASSARTSGRAGDSEQFF. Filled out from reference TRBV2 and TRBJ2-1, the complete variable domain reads EPEVTQTPSHQVTQMGQEVILRCVPISNHLYFYWYRQILGQKVEFLVSFYNNEISEKSEIFDDQFSVERPDGSNFTLKIRSTKLEDSAMYFCASSARTSGRAGDSEQFFGPGTRLTVL.